This TCR beta chain was captured by sequencing in a study of beta chain features in type 1 diabetes. Study-level results: Insertions at VDJ junctions were less frequent in type 1 diabetes patients. These patients also deleted more nucleotides at the same junctions. The study left unresolved whether HLA type influences TCRB rearrangement. Highly expressing activated T cells could be over-counted with a cDNA template. Patients with Type 1 diabetes showed moderately but significantly shorter TCRB CDR3s in all four CD4+ subsets. Although PCR might favor shorter templates, it would do so equally in patients and controls.

A remark on this clone: Antigen: not known.

All of the isolated RNA was reverse transcribed, so expressed TCRB transcripts were sequenced. Repertoires were generated with immunoSEQ multiplex PCR, while TCRdb's copy carries only in-frame clones and drops some. This sample has 140,000 to 150,000 clones, with 10% to 15% found just once. The CDR3 covers 15 residues. CDR1 is SGHNT, CDR2 YENEEA, per germline. Trimming left V 1 base short and J 4 bases short, with 13 bases between. The receptor's source is a man younger than 30 with type 1 diabetes. Sequenced material: central memory CD4+ T cells from blood. The gene calls are TRBV11-3 and TRBJ1-1; D uncertain. CDR3 sequence reads: CASSLGQADGTEAFF. In DNA form, the CDR3 reads TGTGCCAGCAGCTTAGGTCAGGCGGATGGCACTGAAGCTTTCTTT.